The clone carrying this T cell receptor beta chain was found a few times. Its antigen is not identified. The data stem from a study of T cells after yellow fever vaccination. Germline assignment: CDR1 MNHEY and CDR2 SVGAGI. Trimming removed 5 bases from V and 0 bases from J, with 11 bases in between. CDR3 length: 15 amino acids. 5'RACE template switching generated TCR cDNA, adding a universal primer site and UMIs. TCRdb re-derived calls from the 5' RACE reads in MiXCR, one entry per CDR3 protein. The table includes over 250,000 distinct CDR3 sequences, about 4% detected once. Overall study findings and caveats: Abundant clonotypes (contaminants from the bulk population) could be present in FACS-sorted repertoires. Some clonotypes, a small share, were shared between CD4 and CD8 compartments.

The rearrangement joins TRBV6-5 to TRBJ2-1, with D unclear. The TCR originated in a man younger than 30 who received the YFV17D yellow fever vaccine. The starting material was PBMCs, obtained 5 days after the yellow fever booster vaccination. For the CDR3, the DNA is TGTGCCAGCAGTACCCGGCCTAGCTCCTACAATGAGCAGTTCTTC. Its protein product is CASSTRPSSYNEQFF.